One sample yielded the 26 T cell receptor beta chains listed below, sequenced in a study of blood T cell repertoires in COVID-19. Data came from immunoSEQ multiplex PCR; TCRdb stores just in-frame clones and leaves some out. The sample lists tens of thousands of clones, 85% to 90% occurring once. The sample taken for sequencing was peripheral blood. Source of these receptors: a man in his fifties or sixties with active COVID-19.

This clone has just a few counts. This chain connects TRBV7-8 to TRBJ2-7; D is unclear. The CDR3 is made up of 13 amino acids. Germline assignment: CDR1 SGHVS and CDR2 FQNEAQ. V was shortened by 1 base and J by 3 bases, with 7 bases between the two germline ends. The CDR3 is CASSLVSNYEQYF. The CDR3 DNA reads TGTGCCAGCAGCTTAGTCAGTAACTACGAGCAGTACTTC.

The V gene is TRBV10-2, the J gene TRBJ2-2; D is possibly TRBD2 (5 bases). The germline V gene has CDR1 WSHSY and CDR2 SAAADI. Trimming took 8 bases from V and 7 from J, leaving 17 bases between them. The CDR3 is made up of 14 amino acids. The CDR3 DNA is TGCGCCAGCCGCCCTTCCGGGGATGGCGGGGAGCTGTTTTTT. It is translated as CASRPSGDGGELFF.

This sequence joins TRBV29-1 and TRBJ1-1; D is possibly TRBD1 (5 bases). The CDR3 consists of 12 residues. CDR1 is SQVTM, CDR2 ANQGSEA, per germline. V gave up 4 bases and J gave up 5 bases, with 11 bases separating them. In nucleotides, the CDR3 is TGCAGCGTTGCGCAGGGTCTTACTGAAGCTTTCTTT. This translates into CSVAQGLTEAFF.

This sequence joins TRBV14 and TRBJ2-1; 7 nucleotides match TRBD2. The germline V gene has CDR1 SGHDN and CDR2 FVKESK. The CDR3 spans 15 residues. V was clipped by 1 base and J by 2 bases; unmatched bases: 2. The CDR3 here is CASSQALAAYNEQFF. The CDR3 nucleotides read TGTGCCAGCAGCCAAGCTCTAGCGGCCTACAATGAGCAGTTCTTC.

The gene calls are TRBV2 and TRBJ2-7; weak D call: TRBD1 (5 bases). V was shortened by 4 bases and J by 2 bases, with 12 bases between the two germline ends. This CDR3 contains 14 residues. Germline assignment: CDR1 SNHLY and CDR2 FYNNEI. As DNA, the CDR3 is TGTGCCAGCAGTGTACGCAGGGCCCCCTACGAGCAGTACTTC. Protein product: CASSVRRAPYEQYF.

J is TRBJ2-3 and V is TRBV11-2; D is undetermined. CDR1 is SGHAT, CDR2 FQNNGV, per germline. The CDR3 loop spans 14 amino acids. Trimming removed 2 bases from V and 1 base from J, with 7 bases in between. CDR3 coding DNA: TGTGCCAGCAGCTTACCCACTGGCACAGATACGCAGTATTTT. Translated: CASSLPTGTDTQYF.

Written as DNA, the CDR3 is TGTGCCAGCAGGTTATCATTGCGGGAAAAACTGTTTTTT. This sequence encodes CASRLSLREKLFF. J is TRBJ1-4 and V is TRBV6-5; D is undetermined. The length of the CDR3 is 13 residues. V was clipped by 6 bases and J by 8 bases, with 13 bases between them. In germline, CDR1 is MNHEY, CDR2 SVGAGI.

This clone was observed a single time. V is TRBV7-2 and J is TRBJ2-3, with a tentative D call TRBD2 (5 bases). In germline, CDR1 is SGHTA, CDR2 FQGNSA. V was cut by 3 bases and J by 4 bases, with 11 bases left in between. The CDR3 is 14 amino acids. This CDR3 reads CASSFTKRADTQYF. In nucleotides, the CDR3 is TGTGCCAGCAGCTTTACTAAGAGGGCAGATACGCAGTATTTT. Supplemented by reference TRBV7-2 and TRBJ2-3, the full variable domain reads GAGVSQSPSNKVTEKGKDVELRCDPISGHTALYWYRQSLGQGLEFLIYFQGNSAPDKSGLPSDRFSAERTGGSVSTLTIQRTQQEDSAVYLCASSFTKRADTQYFGPGTRLTVL.

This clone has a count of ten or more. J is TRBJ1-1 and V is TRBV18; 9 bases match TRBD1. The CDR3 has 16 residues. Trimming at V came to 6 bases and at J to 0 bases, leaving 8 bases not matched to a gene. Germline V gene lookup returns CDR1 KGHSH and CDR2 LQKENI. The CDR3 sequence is CASSEQGAGMNTEAFF. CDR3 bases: TGTGCCAGCTCGGAACAGGGGGCAGGGATGAACACTGAAGCTTTCTTT.

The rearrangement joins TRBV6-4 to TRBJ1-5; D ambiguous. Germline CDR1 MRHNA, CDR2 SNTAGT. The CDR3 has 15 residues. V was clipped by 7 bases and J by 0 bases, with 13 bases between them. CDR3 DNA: TGTGCCAGCAAGGTTTCCGGGGATAGCAATCAGCCCCAGCATTTT. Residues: CASKVSGDSNQPQHF.

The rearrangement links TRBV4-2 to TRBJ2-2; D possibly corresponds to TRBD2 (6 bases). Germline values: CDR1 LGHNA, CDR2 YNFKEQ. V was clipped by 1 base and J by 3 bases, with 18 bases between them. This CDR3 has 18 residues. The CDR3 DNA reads TGTGCCAGCAGCCAAGGCACCGCGGGTAGCGGATACACCGGGGAGCTGTTTTTT. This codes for CASSQGTAGSGYTGELFF.

CDR3 DNA sequence: TGTGCCAGCAGCCCAGATCTAGCGGGGGGGCCTACGCAGTATTTT. Protein sequence: CASSPDLAGGPTQYF. The chain recombines TRBV5-4 with TRBJ2-3, with TRBD2 matching 12 bases. V dropped 4 bases and J dropped 8; count of bases not matched to a gene: 8. CDR1 SGHNT and CDR2 YYREEE come from the germline V gene (reference sequence). This CDR3 has 15 amino acids.

DNA for the CDR3: TGTGCCAGCAGGGTCAAGACAGCTAGAAGTGAAGCTTTCTTT. It translates to CASRVKTARSEAFF. The genes are TRBV6-5 and TRBJ1-1; D is possibly TRBD1 (5 bases). The V end lost 6 bases, the J end lost 7 bases, and 18 bases lay between the germline ends. CDR3 size: 14 residues. Germline CDR1 MNHEY, CDR2 SVGAGI.

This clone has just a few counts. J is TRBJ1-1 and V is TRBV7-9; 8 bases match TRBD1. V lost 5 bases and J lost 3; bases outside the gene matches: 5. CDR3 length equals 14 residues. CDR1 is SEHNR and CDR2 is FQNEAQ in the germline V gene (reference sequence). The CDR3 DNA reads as TGTGCCAGCAGCGGGACAGGATCCCACACTGAAGCTTTCTTT. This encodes CASSGTGSHTEAFF.

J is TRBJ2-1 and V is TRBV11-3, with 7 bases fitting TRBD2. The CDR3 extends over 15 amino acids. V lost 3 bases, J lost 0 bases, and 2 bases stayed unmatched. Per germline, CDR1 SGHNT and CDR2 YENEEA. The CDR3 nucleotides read TGTGCCAGCAGCTTGGGCGGGAGCTCCTACAATGAGCAGTTCTTC. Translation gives CASSLGGSSYNEQFF.

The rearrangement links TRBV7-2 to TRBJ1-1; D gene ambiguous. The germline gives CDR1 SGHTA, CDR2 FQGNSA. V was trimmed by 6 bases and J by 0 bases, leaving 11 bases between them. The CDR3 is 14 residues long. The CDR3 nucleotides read TGTGCCAGCAGTAACAGCCCCCTGAACACTGAAGCTTTCTTT. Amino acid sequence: CASSNSPLNTEAFF.

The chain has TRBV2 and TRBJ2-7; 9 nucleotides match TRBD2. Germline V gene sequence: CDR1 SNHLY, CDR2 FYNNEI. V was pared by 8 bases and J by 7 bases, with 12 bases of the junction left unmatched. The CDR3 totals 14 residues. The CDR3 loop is CASSPLAGRLEQYV. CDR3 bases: TGTGCCAGCTCCCCCCTAGCGGGACGATTGGAGCAGTACGTC.

The CDR3 DNA follows: TGTGCCAGCAGTGACGGACAGTGGGCGAACTATGGCTACACCTTC. Encoded protein: CASSDGQWANYGYTF. The chain has TRBV6-1 and TRBJ1-2, with a tentative D call TRBD1 (6 bases). The germline V and J ends were trimmed by 3 bases and 2 bases, with 13 bases remaining between them. The CDR3 is 15 residues long. CDR1 and CDR2 (germline): MNHNS, SASEGT.

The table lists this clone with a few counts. The CDR3 here is CASTRVMGYEQYF. The CDR3 DNA reads as TGCGCCAGCACCAGGGTTATGGGCTACGAGCAGTACTTC. The gene calls are TRBV4-1 and TRBJ2-7, with D possibly matching TRBD1 (5 bases). Looked up from germline, CDR1 is MGHRA and CDR2 is YSYEKL. The V and J ends lost 7 bases and 3 bases respectively, with 13 bases between them. CDR3 length: 13 amino acids.

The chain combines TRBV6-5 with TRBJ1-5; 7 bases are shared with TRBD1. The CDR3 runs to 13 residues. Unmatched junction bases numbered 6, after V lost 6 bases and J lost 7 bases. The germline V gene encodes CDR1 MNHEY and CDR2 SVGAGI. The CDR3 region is CASSPDRKQPQHF. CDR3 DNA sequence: TGTGCCAGCAGCCCGGACAGGAAGCAGCCCCAGCATTTT.

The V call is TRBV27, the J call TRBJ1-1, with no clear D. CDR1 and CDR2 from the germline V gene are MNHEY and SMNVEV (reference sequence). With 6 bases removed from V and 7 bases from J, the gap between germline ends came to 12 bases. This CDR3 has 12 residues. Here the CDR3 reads CASSLSRGEAFF. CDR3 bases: TGTGCCAGCAGCCTCTCACGGGGTGAAGCTTTCTTT.

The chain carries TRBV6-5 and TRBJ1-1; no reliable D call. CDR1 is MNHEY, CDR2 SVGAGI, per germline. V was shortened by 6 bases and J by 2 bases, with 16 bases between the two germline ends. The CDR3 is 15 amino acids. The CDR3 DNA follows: TGTGCCAGCAGCACATCATTCTTAGCAAACACTGAAGCTTTCTTT. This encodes CASSTSFLANTEAFF.

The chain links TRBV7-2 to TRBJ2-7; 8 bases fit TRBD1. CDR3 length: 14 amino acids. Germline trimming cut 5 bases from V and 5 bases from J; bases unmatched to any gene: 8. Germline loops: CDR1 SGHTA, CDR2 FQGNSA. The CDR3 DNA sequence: TGTGCCAGCAGCGGACACAGGGGGGTCGACGAGCAGTACTTC. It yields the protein CASSGHRGVDEQYF.

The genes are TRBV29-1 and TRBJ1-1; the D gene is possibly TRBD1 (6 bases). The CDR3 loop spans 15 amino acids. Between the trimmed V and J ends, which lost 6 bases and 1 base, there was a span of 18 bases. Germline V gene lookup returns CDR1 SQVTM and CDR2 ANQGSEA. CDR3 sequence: CSVEPLGHRNTEAFF. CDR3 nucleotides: TGCAGCGTAGAACCCTTGGGACACCGGAACACTGAAGCTTTCTTT.

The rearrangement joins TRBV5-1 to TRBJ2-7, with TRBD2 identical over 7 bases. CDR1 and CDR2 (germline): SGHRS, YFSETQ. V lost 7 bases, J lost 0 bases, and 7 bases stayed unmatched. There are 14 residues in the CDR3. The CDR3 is CASQSGDSSYEQYF. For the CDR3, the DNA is TGCGCCAGCCAAAGCGGGGATAGCTCCTACGAGCAGTACTTC.

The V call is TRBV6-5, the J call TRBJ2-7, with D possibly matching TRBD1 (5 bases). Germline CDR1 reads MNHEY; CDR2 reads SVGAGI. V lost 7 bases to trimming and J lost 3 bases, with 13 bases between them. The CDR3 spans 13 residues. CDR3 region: CASTEQGSYEQYF. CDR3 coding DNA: TGTGCCAGCACCGAGCAGGGTAGCTACGAGCAGTACTTC.